Following are 32 T cell receptor beta chains from one sample sequenced in a study of cytomegalovirus exposure and HLA in healthy donors. The PCR was carried out with 60 Vbeta primers and 13 Jbeta primers. Some clones are missing from TCRdb's copy, which holds only in-frame ones; the method was immunoSEQ multiplex PCR. Across some 72,000 clones, the top ten clones capture approximately 5% of the sample. Material: PBMCs. These receptor sequences come from a man in his forties in good health and CMV-seronegative.

This chain uses TRBV6-6 with TRBJ1-2; D uncertain. V lost 6 bases and J 3 bases, leaving 2 bases between the germline ends. CDR3 length: 10 residues. CDR1 MNHNY and CDR2 SVGAGI come from the germline V gene (reference sequence). CDR3 sequence (DNA): TGTGCCAGCAGCGACTATGGCTACACCTTC. This gives the protein CASSDYGYTF.

The chain uses TRBV7-8 and TRBJ1-3, with 7 bases fitting TRBD1. This CDR3 has 15 amino acids. V dropped 1 base and J dropped 4; count of bases not matched to a gene: 4. Germline CDR1 SGHVS, CDR2 FQNEAQ. The CDR3 nucleotides are TGTGCCAGCAGCTTAGAAATACAGGGGGGAAACACCATATATTTT. As protein: CASSLEIQGGNTIYF.

The chain is built from TRBV4-1 and TRBJ1-1, with D perhaps matching TRBD1 (6 bases). Trimming removed 0 bases at V and 1 base at J, with 15 bases between. CDR1 MGHRA and CDR2 YSYEKL come from the germline V gene. This CDR3 region has 17 residues. This CDR3 is CASSQEELGHSNTEAFF. Written as DNA, the CDR3 is TGCGCCAGCAGCCAAGAGGAGCTGGGACACTCGAACACTGAAGCTTTCTTT.

V usage is TRBV5-4 and J usage is TRBJ2-5; D not resolved. This CDR3 has 13 residues. Germline V gives CDR1 SGHNT, CDR2 YYREEE (reference sequence). Trimming took off 4 bases at V and 5 bases at J, with 12 bases between the two ends. CDR3 amino acids: CASSRVTQETQYF. DNA for the CDR3: TGTGCCAGCAGCCGGGTTACCCAGGAGACCCAGTACTTC.

The V and J genes are TRBV19 and TRBJ1-1, with TRBD1 identical over 11 bases. CDR3 length: 16 residues. Germline V gene data show CDR1 as LNHDA and CDR2 as SQIVND (reference sequence). V trimming: 3 bases; J trimming: 4 bases; junction bases outside the gene matches: 7. CDR3: CASSMGDRGGGTEAFF. In nucleotides, the CDR3 is TGTGCCAGTAGTATGGGGGACAGGGGGGGAGGCACTGAAGCTTTCTTT. The variable domain in full, with the rest retrieved from reference TRBV19 and TRBJ1-1, is DGGITQSPKYLFRKEGQNVTLSCEQNLNHDAMYWYRQDPGQGLRLIYYSQIVNDFQKGDIAEGYSVSREKKESFPLTVTSAQKNPTAFYLCASSMGDRGGGTEAFFGQGTRLTVV.

This chain links TRBV15 with TRBJ2-7, with TRBD2 matching over 11 bases. CDR1 is LNHNV and CDR2 is YYDKDF in the germline V gene (reference sequence). Trimming removed 0 bases from V and 4 bases from J; junction bases left unmatched: 2. The CDR3 is 15 amino acids. CDR3 region: CATSRDTSGGYEQYF. The CDR3 nucleotides read TGTGCCACCAGCAGAGATACTAGCGGGGGATACGAGCAGTACTTC.

This chain uses TRBV20-1 with TRBJ2-7, with D possibly being TRBD1 (5 bases). The CDR3 consists of 11 residues. Trimming left V 5 bases short and J 3 bases short, with 8 bases between. The V gene's germline CDR1 is DFQATT and CDR2 SNEGSKA (reference sequence). The CDR3: CSAFDSYEQYF. CDR3 bases: TGCAGTGCTTTCGACAGCTACGAGCAGTACTTC.

This chain joins TRBV5-4 and TRBJ1-6; TRBD1 matches 8 bases. CDR3 length: 16 residues. Trimming cost V 0 bases and J 14 bases; bases outside gene matches: 13. Germline lookup yields CDR1 SGHNT and CDR2 YYREEE (reference sequence). CDR3: CASSLEGQASPRTLHF. As DNA, the CDR3 is TGTGCCAGCAGCTTGGAGGGACAGGCCTCGCCGAGGACCCTCCACTTT. Full variable domain (outside the CDR3, taken from reference TRBV5-4 and TRBJ1-6): ETGVTQSPTHLIKTRGQQVTLRCSSQSGHNTVSWYQQALGQGPQFIFQYYREEENGRGNFPPRFSGLQFPNYSSELNVNALELDDSALYLCASSLEGQASPRTLHFGNGTRLTVT.

The CDR3, as DNA: TGTGCCAGCAGCACAGGGGGAATAAATCAGCCCCAGCATTTT. Amino acids: CASSTGGINQPQHF. The chain carries TRBV6-5 and TRBJ1-5; 8 bases are shared with TRBD1. The CDR3 length is 14 residues. The ends lost 6 bases at V and 4 bases at J; junction bases unmatched: 5. Germline V gene lookup returns CDR1 MNHEY and CDR2 SVGAGI.

J is TRBJ2-2 and V is TRBV7-2, with D unclear. With 2 bases removed from V and 8 bases from J, the gap between germline ends came to 9 bases. Per the germline V gene, CDR1 is SGHTA and CDR2 is FQGNSA. The CDR3 sequence is 13 residues long. The CDR3 loop is CASSLTVRGELFF. DNA of the CDR3: TGTGCCAGCAGCTTAACTGTCCGGGGGGAGCTGTTTTTT.

This chain connects TRBV7-8 to TRBJ1-1, with a tentative D call TRBD1 (5 bases). This CDR3 contains 17 residues. V was clipped by 3 bases and J by 1 base, with 18 bases between them. Germline V gene lookup returns CDR1 SGHVS and CDR2 FQNEAQ. The CDR3 nucleotides are TGTGCCAGCAGCTTTAGACAGCGAGACGACGGGAACACTGAAGCTTTCTTT. Protein: CASSFRQRDDGNTEAFF. Full variable domain (remainder filled in from reference TRBV7-8 and TRBJ1-1): GAGVSQSPRYKVAKRGQDVALRCDPISGHVSLFWYQQALGQGPEFLTYFQNEAQLDKSGLPSDRFFAERPEGSVSTLKIQRTQQEDSAVYLCASSFRQRDDGNTEAFFGQGTRLTVV.

The chain recombines TRBV7-9 with TRBJ2-6; 12 nucleotides line up with TRBD1. Trimming took 5 bases from V and 2 from J; bases not matched to a gene: 7. CDR3 length: 18 residues. Germline CDR1 reads SEHNR; CDR2 reads FQNEAQ (reference sequence). The CDR3 nucleotides read TGTGCCAGCAGCGGGGACAGGGGGCTGTTTACTGGGGCCAACGTCCTGACTTTC. Its translation is CASSGDRGLFTGANVLTF. Filled out from reference TRBV7-9 and TRBJ2-6, the complete variable domain reads DTGVSQNPRHKITKRGQNVTFRCDPISEHNRLYWYRQTLGQGPEFLTYFQNEAQLEKSRLLSDRFSAERPKGSFSTLEIQRTEQGDSAMYLCASSGDRGLFTGANVLTFGAGSRLTVL.

The gene calls are TRBV15 and TRBJ1-2; D not resolved. CDR1 and CDR2 (germline): LNHNV, YYDKDF (reference sequence). This CDR3 contains 12 residues. The CDR3, as DNA: TGTGCGGCATGGGCGCCAAACTATGGCTACACCTTC. It yields the protein CAAWAPNYGYTF. Full variable domain (missing parts from reference TRBV15 and TRBJ1-2): DAMVIQNPRYQVTQFGKPVTLSCSQTLNHNVMYWYQQKSSQAPKLLFHYYDKDFNNEADTPDNFQSRRPNTSFCFLDIRSPGLGDTAMYLCAAWAPNYGYTFGSGTRLTVV.

The chain combines TRBV10-3 with TRBJ1-1; 7 bases fit TRBD1. Germline V CDR1 and CDR2: ENHRY, SYGVKD. This CDR3 contains 13 residues. After removal of 5 bases from V and 3 bases from J, the junction contained 3 bases not matched to a gene. The CDR3 is CAISYRGDTEAFF. CDR3 DNA sequence: TGTGCCATCAGTTACAGGGGCGACACTGAAGCTTTCTTT.

This chain links TRBV19 with TRBJ2-1; 12 bases line up with TRBD2. Trimming removed 5 bases from V and 0 bases from J; junction bases left unmatched: 8. Per the germline V gene, CDR1 is LNHDA and CDR2 is SQIVND (reference sequence). The CDR3 is 18 residues long. The CDR3 DNA reads as TGTGCCAGTAGTCCCCGACTAGCGGGGGCCACCTCCTACAATGAGCAGTTCTTC. This codes for CASSPRLAGATSYNEQFF.

The V and J genes are TRBV9 and TRBJ2-3, with TRBD2 identical over 8 bases. V trimming: 4 bases; J trimming: 5 bases; junction bases outside the gene matches: 12. Germline-derived CDR1 and CDR2 are SGDLS and YYNGEE. The CDR3 loop spans 16 amino acids. CDR3 sequence: CASSQEAGGWGDTQYF. In DNA, the CDR3 is TGTGCCAGCAGCCAAGAGGCGGGGGGATGGGGAGATACGCAGTATTTT. The complete variable domain, with remaining parts taken from reference TRBV9 and TRBJ2-3, reads DSGVTQTPKHLITATGQRVTLRCSPRSGDLSVYWYQQSLDQGLQFLIQYYNGEERAKGNILERFSAQQFPDLHSELNLSSLELGDSALYFCASSQEAGGWGDTQYFGPGTRLTVL.

This chain links TRBV9 with TRBJ1-1, with 9 positions matching TRBD1. There are 16 residues in the CDR3. Germline CDR1 SGDLS, CDR2 YYNGEE. The V and J ends lost 4 bases and 4 bases, in that order; junction bases with no gene match: 11. This chain's CDR3 is CASSNLDRGPVTEAFF. CDR3 DNA: TGTGCCAGCAGCAACTTGGACAGGGGCCCGGTCACTGAAGCTTTCTTT.

The CDR3 loop reads CASSVSTGGGYEQYF. The CDR3 nucleotides read TGTGCCAGCAGCGTATCAACCGGGGGGGGCTACGAGCAGTACTTC. V and J are TRBV9 and TRBJ2-7, with 8 bases that match TRBD2. There are 15 residues in the CDR3. From germline, CDR1 is SGDLS and CDR2 YYNGEE. V was pared by 1 base and J by 3 bases, with 6 bases of the junction left unmatched.

The chain recombines TRBV29-1 with TRBJ2-5, with D tentatively TRBD2 (6 bases). The CDR3 length is 15 residues. Between the trimmed V and J ends, which lost 2 bases and 5 bases, there was a span of 18 bases. In germline, CDR1 is SQVTM, CDR2 ANQGSEA. CDR3 in amino acids: CSVELMEGSRETQYF. The CDR3, as DNA: TGCAGCGTTGAATTGATGGAGGGATCCAGGGAGACCCAGTACTTC.

The chain couples TRBV19 to TRBJ2-1, with 10 bases that match TRBD1. V trimming: 7 bases; J trimming: 7 bases; junction bases outside the gene matches: 13. There are 16 residues in the CDR3. CDR1 LNHDA and CDR2 SQIVND come from the germline V gene (reference sequence). As DNA, the CDR3 is TGTGCCAGTACCACTCTCGCGGACAGGGGGATTAATGAGCAGTTCTTC. Amino acid sequence: CASTTLADRGINEQFF.

The V call is TRBV5-6, the J call TRBJ2-7; a possible D gene is TRBD2 (5 bases). CDR1 is SGHDT and CDR2 is YYEEEE in the germline V gene. The CDR3 consists of 14 residues. With 0 bases removed from V and 0 bases from J, the gap between germline ends came to 7 bases. The CDR3 DNA is TGTGCCAGCAGCTTGGGTGGGAGCTCCTACGAGCAGTACTTC. It specifies CASSLGGSSYEQYF. The whole variable domain, remainder taken from reference TRBV5-6 and TRBJ2-7, is DAGVTQSPTHLIKTRGQQVTLRCSPKSGHDTVSWYQQALGQGPQFIFQYYEEEERQRGNFPDRFSGHQFPNYSSELNVNALLLGDSALYLCASSLGGSSYEQYFGPGTRLTVT.

This chain links TRBV2 with TRBJ1-2; D remains unclear. The length of the CDR3 is 13 residues. CDR1 and CDR2 (germline): SNHLY, FYNNEI. Deletions cut 4 bases from V and 5 bases from J, with 11 bases between. The CDR3: CASSAQTLYGYTF. The CDR3 region has the DNA TGTGCCAGCAGTGCCCAGACACTTTATGGCTACACCTTC.

The chain uses TRBV10-3 and TRBJ2-7; 11 bases are a match to TRBD2. The CDR3 contains 12 residues. J lost 7 bases, V lost 10 bases, and 6 bases had no gene match. The V gene's germline CDR1 is ENHRY and CDR2 SYGVKD. The DNA for the CDR3 is TGTGCCACGCGCCCTAGCGGGGGGGAGCAGTACTTC. Encoded protein: CATRPSGGEQYF.

The V call is TRBV27, the J call TRBJ2-1, with TRBD2 identical over 8 bases. CDR1 and CDR2 (germline): MNHEY, SMNVEV (reference sequence). The CDR3 consists of 18 residues. V lost 4 bases, J lost 0 bases, and 11 bases stayed unmatched. The CDR3 sequence: CASSYYPPSGSSYNEQFF. CDR3 nucleotides: TGTGCCAGCAGTTACTACCCGCCAAGCGGGAGCTCCTACAATGAGCAGTTCTTC.

The chain has TRBV19 and TRBJ2-2; 7 positions match TRBD1. In germline, CDR1 is LNHDA, CDR2 SQIVND (reference sequence). This CDR3 has 15 amino acids. V gave up 5 bases and J gave up 6 bases; unmatched junction bases: 9. CDR3 bases: TGTGCCAGTAGTTCCCGGGACAGACTCCCCGGGGAGCTGTTTTTT. Translating it yields CASSSRDRLPGELFF.

V usage is TRBV18 and J usage is TRBJ1-4, with TRBD1 identical over 9 bases. CDR3 size: 16 residues. Germline trimming cut 3 bases from V and 6 bases from J; bases unmatched to any gene: 8. From germline, CDR1 is KGHSH and CDR2 LQKENI. CDR3 sequence reads: CASSPTTRTGDEKLFF. The CDR3 DNA is TGTGCCAGCTCACCCACGACTAGGACAGGGGATGAAAAACTGTTTTTT.

The J gene is TRBJ1-1, the V gene TRBV6-5; possible D gene TRBD1, 5 bases. CDR1 and CDR2 (germline): MNHEY, SVGAGI. This CDR3 is built from 13 residues. The V end lost 5 bases, the J end lost 0 bases, and 7 bases lay between the germline ends. This CDR3 is CASSLTVNTEAFF. In nucleotides, the CDR3 is TGTGCCAGCAGTCTGACAGTGAACACTGAAGCTTTCTTT.

This chain links TRBV27 with TRBJ2-7; 13 bases are shared with TRBD2. Trimming took 6 bases from V and 6 from J; bases not matched to a gene: 2. The CDR3 sequence is 13 residues long. Germline-derived CDR1 and CDR2 are MNHEY and SMNVEV (reference sequence). The CDR3 loop is CASRTSGRSEQYF. DNA of the CDR3: TGTGCCAGCAGGACTAGCGGGAGGAGCGAGCAGTACTTC.

In DNA, the CDR3 is TGTGCCAGCAGCTTCCGGTTTCAAGAGACCCAGTACTTC. Translated, it gives CASSFRFQETQYF. This sequence joins TRBV7-2 and TRBJ2-5; D gene unclear. V shed 3 bases and J shed 2 bases, with 7 bases lying between them. The CDR3 spans 13 residues. CDR1 and CDR2 (germline): SGHTA, FQGNSA.

This chain links TRBV6-5 with TRBJ1-1; D is unclear. CDR3 length: 14 amino acids. From germline, CDR1 is MNHEY and CDR2 SVGAGI. V lost 6 bases and J lost 4, with 15 bases in between. CDR3 residues: CASSLGRMGTEAFF. The CDR3 region has the DNA TGTGCCAGCAGCCTAGGGAGAATGGGCACTGAAGCTTTCTTT.

V usage is TRBV6-6 and J usage is TRBJ2-1; 8 positions agree with TRBD2. The CDR3 spans 13 residues. V lost 6 bases to trimming and J lost 7 bases; unmatched junction nucleotides: 5. Germline-derived CDR1 and CDR2 are MNHNY and SVGAGI (reference sequence). CDR3 in DNA: TGTGCCAGCAGCCCAGCGGGAGAGAATGAGCAGTTCTTC. Translation gives CASSPAGENEQFF.

The V gene is TRBV19, the J gene TRBJ2-7; the D gene is possibly TRBD1 (6 bases). The CDR3 has 15 amino acids. V shed 6 bases and J shed 3 bases, with 18 bases lying between them. Germline CDR1 is LNHDA and CDR2 is SQIVND (reference sequence). Here the CDR3 DNA reads TGTGCCAGTAGCATCTCCGGGACACAAGTCTACGAGCAGTACTTC. Protein: CASSISGTQVYEQYF. Together with reference TRBV19 and TRBJ2-7, the CDR3 gives the full variable domain: DGGITQSPKYLFRKEGQNVTLSCEQNLNHDAMYWYRQDPGQGLRLIYYSQIVNDFQKGDIAEGYSVSREKKESFPLTVTSAQKNPTAFYLCASSISGTQVYEQYFGPGTRLTVT.